A single sample gave rise to the 8 T cell receptor beta chains below, sequenced in a study of T-cell memory formation after mild COVID-19. One entry per CDR3 protein results from TCRdb running MiXCR on the 5' RACE reads. The sample lists 350,000 to 500,000 distinct CDR3 sequences, about a sixth seen once, with 20% to 25% in the top ten. The sequenced sample consisted of PBMCs or a T cell subset sorted from them (not recorded which). The receptors come from a man between 18 and 29 years old who had mild COVID-19 (a few samples of this study predate the infection). Cell type and time point are not known.

The gene calls are TRBV6-2 or TRBV6-3 and TRBJ2-1; TRBD1 matches 10 bases. The V and J ends lost 1 base and 7 bases, in that order; junction bases with no gene match: 4. The CDR3 runs to 15 residues. From germline, CDR1 is MNHEY and CDR2 SVGEGT. CDR3 region: CASSYLGQGTNEQFF. DNA for the CDR3: TGTGCCAGCAGTTACTTGGGACAGGGGACGAATGAGCAGTTCTTC.

This clonotype has more than one count but fewer than ten. The rearrangement links TRBV20-1 to TRBJ1-6; D is unresolved. CDR3 length equals 14 residues. Trimming left V 0 bases short and J 4 bases short, with 7 bases between. Germline loops: CDR1 DFQATT, CDR2 SNEGSKA (reference sequence). CDR3 nucleotides: TGCAGTGCTAGAGATGCACTGTATAATTCACCCCTCCACTTT. Protein product: CSARDALYNSPLHF.

This clonotype was observed once. The chain joins TRBV30 to TRBJ1-1; perhaps TRBD1 as D (5 bases). The CDR3 runs to 14 residues. The germline V gene has CDR1 GTSNPN and CDR2 SVGIG (reference sequence). Trimming shortened V by 8 bases and J by 0 bases, and 16 bases separated the two germline ends. This CDR3 is CARGTSGMNTEAFF. CDR3 DNA: TGTGCCCGAGGGACGTCGGGAATGAACACTGAAGCTTTCTTT.

This clonotype has more than one count but fewer than ten. The chain uses TRBV9 and TRBJ1-1; D remains ambiguous. CDR1 is SGDLS and CDR2 is YYNGEE in the germline V gene. V gave up 0 bases and J gave up 1 base, with 7 bases separating them. The CDR3 runs 14 residues. In DNA, the CDR3 is TGTGCCAGCAGCGTAGCTGGCGGGAACACTGAAGCTTTCTTT. Its protein is CASSVAGGNTEAFF. Complete variable domain (other parts from reference TRBV9 and TRBJ1-1): DSGVTQTPKHLITATGQRVTLRCSPRSGDLSVYWYQQSLDQGLQFLIQYYNGEERAKGNILERFSAQQFPDLHSELNLSSLELGDSALYFCASSVAGGNTEAFFGQGTRLTVV.

The chain combines TRBV6-2 or TRBV6-3 with TRBJ1-5; no clear D gene. Germline CDR1 is MNHEY and CDR2 is SVGEGT. Deletions cut 7 bases from V and 0 bases from J, with 7 bases between. The CDR3 covers 13 residues. The CDR3 reads CASTWSSNQPQHF. The CDR3 DNA sequence: TGTGCCAGCACTTGGAGTAGCAATCAGCCCCAGCATTTT.

This clonotype was counted ten times or more. CDR3 nucleotide sequence: TGTGCCAGCAGCCTCAGGGCCGGCGATGAGCAGTTCTTC. This gives the protein CASSLRAGDEQFF. This chain uses TRBV7-9 with TRBJ2-1, with D perhaps matching TRBD1 (5 bases). This CDR3 is built from 13 residues. Germline V gene lookup returns CDR1 SEHNR and CDR2 FQNEAQ (reference sequence). The V and J ends lost 5 bases and 8 bases respectively, with 13 bases between them.

The chain carries TRBV28 and TRBJ1-5; the match to TRBD1 covers 7 bases. The CDR3 runs to 14 residues. CDR1 is MDHEN, CDR2 SYDVKM, per germline. With V trimmed by 6 bases and J by 1 base, 3 bases remained unmatched. The CDR3: CASRGTVSNQPQHF. The CDR3 region has the DNA TGTGCCAGCAGGGGGACAGTCAGCAATCAGCCCCAGCATTTT.

This clonotype was detected only a few times. J is TRBJ2-3 and V is TRBV12-3 or TRBV12-4; D is ambiguous. The CDR3 length is 14 residues. Trimming pared 5 bases from V and 0 bases from J, leaving 9 bases between. This CDR3 is CASSPQDSTDTQYF. The CDR3, as DNA: TGTGCCAGCAGTCCCCAGGACAGCACAGATACGCAGTATTTT.